Only one count was recorded for the clone carrying this T cell receptor beta chain. The data stem from a study of blood T cell repertoires in COVID-19. Overall study: The study drew acute and convalescent COVID-19 samples from the United States, Italy and Spain. The analysed material was cDNA or gDNA that came from T cells, B-cell-depleted T cells, or PBMCs.

The CDR3 length is 17 residues. V was pared by 2 bases and J by 0 bases, with 16 bases between. Per germline, CDR1 MGHRA and CDR2 YSYEKL. TCRdb keeps only in-frame clones here, not all; method: immunoSEQ multiplex PCR. The sample lists around 100,000 clones, approximately 88% occurring once. The material sequenced was peripheral blood. This TCR came from a man in his 60s with COVID-19, enrolled during active disease. This rearrangement joins TRBV4-1 to TRBJ1-1; D might be TRBD1 (5 bases). In DNA form, the CDR3 reads TGCGCCAGCAGCCAATCCCGGGGGGAGGGGTTGAACACTGAAGCTTTCTTT. It encodes CASSQSRGEGLNTEAFF.